The clone carrying this TCR beta chain was counted between two and nine times. Antigen unknown. TCRdb re-analysed the RT-PCR reads in MiXCR, keeping a single row per CDR3 protein. Counted here are more than 550,000 distinct CDR3 sequences, approximately 10% occurring once; the ten biggest clones make up 11%. The sample is drawn from a study of response to subunit inactivated influenza vaccine. Study observations and caveats: Seasonal influenza vaccination, on each occasion, was suggested by the authors to recruit few new T cells.

The germline gives CDR1 DFQATT, CDR2 SNEGSKA (reference sequence). This CDR3 has 14 amino acids. V was clipped by 2 bases and J by 6 bases; unmatched bases: 8. These sequences were also reported in another study, on T cells expressing NK-cell markers. As that report states: For TCR beta, cDNA was produced by 5'RACE template switching with UMIs. HCMV specificity was not established for the expanded NKG2C+ T cell clones.

The specimen comprised PBMCs from blood, sampled on the day of vaccination. The receptor comes from a man in his fifties who received an inactivated influenza vaccine. The chain joins TRBV20-1 to TRBJ2-7; the match to TRBD1 covers 9 bases. The CDR3 region is CSARSGTGRGEQYF. DNA of the CDR3: TGCAGTGCTAGATCCGGGACAGGGAGGGGCGAGCAGTACTTC.